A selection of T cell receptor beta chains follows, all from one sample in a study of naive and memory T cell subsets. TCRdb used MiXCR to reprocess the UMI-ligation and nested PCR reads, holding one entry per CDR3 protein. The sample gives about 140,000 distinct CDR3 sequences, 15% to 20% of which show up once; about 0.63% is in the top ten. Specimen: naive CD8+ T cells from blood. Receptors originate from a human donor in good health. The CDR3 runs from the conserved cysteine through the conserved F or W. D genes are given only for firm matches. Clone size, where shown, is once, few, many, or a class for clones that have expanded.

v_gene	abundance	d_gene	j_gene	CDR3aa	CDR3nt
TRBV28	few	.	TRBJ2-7	CASSFSRQDQSYEQYF	TGTGCCAGCAGTTTCTCGCGACAGGATCAATCCTACGAGCAGTACTTC
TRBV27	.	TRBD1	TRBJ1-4	CASSLGTGAATNEKLFF	TGTGCCAGCAGTTTAGGGACAGGAGCTGCAACTAATGAAAAACTGTTTTTT
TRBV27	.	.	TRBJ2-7	CASSSGVEQYF	TGTGCCAGCAGTTCAGGGGTCGAGCAGTACTTC
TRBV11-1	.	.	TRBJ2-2	CASSFTPGGVAGELFF	TGTGCCAGCAGCTTTACCCCTGGCGGGGTCGCCGGGGAGCTGTTTTTT
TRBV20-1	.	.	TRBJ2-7	CSARSGQHYEQYF	TGCAGTGCTAGAAGTGGACAACACTACGAGCAGTACTTC
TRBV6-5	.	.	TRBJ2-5	CASSRGASAETQYF	TGTGCCAGCAGTCGAGGGGCCTCAGCCGAGACCCAGTACTTC
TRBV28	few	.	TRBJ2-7	CASSTWTGPYEQYF	TGTGCCAGCAGTACATGGACGGGCCCCTACGAGCAGTACTTC
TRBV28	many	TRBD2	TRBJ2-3	CASSGLAGAGTDTQYF	TGTGCCAGCAGCGGACTAGCGGGAGCCGGGACAGATACGCAGTATTTT
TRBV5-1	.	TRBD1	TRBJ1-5	CASTLNDRGWGNQPQHF	TGCGCCAGCACGCTAAATGACAGGGGATGGGGCAATCAGCCCCAGCATTTT
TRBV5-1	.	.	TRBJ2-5	CASSPVGGLSQETQYF	TGCGCCAGCAGCCCCGTGGGGGGCCTTTCCCAAGAGACCCAGTACTTC
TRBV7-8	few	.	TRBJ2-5	CASSLRLNLETQYF	TGTGCCAGCAGCTTACGACTTAATTTAGAGACCCAGTACTTC
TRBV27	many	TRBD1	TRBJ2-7	CASSRDRGSYEQYF	TGTGCCAGCAGTCGCGACAGGGGTTCCTACGAGCAGTACTTC
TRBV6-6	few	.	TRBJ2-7	CASSYEGDEQYF	TGTGCCAGCAGTTACGAGGGGGACGAGCAGTACTTC
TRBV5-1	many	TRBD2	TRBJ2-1	CASSLASGNNEQFF	TGCGCCAGCAGCTTGGCTAGCGGAAACAATGAGCAGTTCTTC
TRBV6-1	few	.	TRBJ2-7	CASSEVSYEQYF	TGTGCCAGCAGTGAAGTAAGTTACGAGCAGTACTTC
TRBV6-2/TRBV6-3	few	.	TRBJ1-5	CASSLDWIPVDSNQPQHF	TGTGCCAGCAGTTTAGATTGGATACCGGTAGATAGCAATCAGCCCCAGCATTTT
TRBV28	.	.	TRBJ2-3	CASRTTGEADTQYF	TGTGCCAGCAGAACTACGGGAGAGGCAGATACGCAGTATTTT
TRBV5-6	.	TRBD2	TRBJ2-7	CASSLLSSGFSYEQYF	TGTGCCAGCAGCTTGCTCTCTAGCGGGTTCTCCTACGAGCAGTACTTC
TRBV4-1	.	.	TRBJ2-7	CASSLSGTMSYEQYF	TGCGCCAGCAGCCTCAGCGGGACAATGTCCTACGAGCAGTACTTC
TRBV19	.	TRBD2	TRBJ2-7	CASAARGYEQYF	TGTGCCAGTGCGGCGCGGGGGTACGAGCAGTACTTC